This TCR beta chain was retrieved from a study of chemoradiotherapy in HPV16-positive cancers. Study outcomes and limitations: HPV-specific T cells were functionally defined from only a couple of HPV16-positive patients. Non-HPV-specific T cells did not expand in tumors during treatment, whereas candidate HPV-specific clones and E7-related motifs did. In HPV16-positive patients, HPV-responsive T-cell expansion tracked better recurrence-free survival.

Germline V gives CDR1 MNHEY, CDR2 SVGAGI. Trimming left V 6 bases short and J 3 bases short, with 14 bases between. The CDR3 length is 14 residues. Profiling relied on immunoSEQ multiplex PCR, and the TCRdb table lists in-frame clones only, not all of them. The sample lists some 34,000 clones; around 83% were seen once. A word on this clone: Antigen specificity is unknown.

Over chemoradiotherapy, repertoires were sampled more than once. This rearrangement joins TRBV6-5 to TRBJ1-2; D remains ambiguous. Sequencing used blood, obtained from a patient who underwent chemoradiotherapy. This sequence was found in a human donor with HPV-associated anogenital cancer. CDR3 sequence (DNA): TGTGCCAGCAGGCCGGAGAGGCTATACTATGGCTACACCTTC. This encodes CASRPERLYYGYTF.